This T cell receptor (beta chain) is drawn from a study of blood T cell repertoires in COVID-19. In the original processing: Cell counts per sample came from amplifying reference gene primers. Sequencing used immunoSEQ multiplex PCR; TCRdb keeps in-frame clones, though not all of them. The V and J calls and the clone size are those of that table, but D and trimming were determined from the DNA. The sample has a few hundred thousand clones; 70% to 90% are singletons. V gave up 4 bases and J gave up 4 bases; unmatched junction bases: 12. The CDR3 loop spans 17 amino acids. Germline values: CDR1 LGHNA, CDR2 YSLEER.

This chain uses TRBV4-3 with TRBJ2-7; 11 positions match TRBD1. This receptor was taken from a woman aged 55-69 years with acute or convalescent COVID-19. The sequencing input was peripheral blood. CDR3 protein: CASSRARGGQGVYEQYF. The CDR3, as DNA: TGCGCCAGCAGCCGGGCGAGGGGGGGACAGGGGGTGTACGAGCAGTACTTC.